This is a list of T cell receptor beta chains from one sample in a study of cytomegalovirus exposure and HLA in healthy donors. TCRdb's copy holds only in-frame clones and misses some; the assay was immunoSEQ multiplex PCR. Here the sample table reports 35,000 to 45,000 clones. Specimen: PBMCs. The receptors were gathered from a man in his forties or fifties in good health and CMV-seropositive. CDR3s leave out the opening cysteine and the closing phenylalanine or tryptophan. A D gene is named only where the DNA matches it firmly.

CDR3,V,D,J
ASSLSTNTEAF,TRBV5-4,NA,TRBJ1-1
ASSGTGATEAF,TRBV2,TRBD1,TRBJ1-1
AVSGIDKETQY,TRBV10-3,NA,TRBJ2-5
AWSVAKTQY,TRBV30,NA,TRBJ2-5
ASSPRTGEKRVSAF,TRBV11-3,TRBD1,TRBJ1-1
ASSQELAGSYEQY,TRBV4-2,TRBD2,TRBJ2-7
ASSAGNKVDNQPQH,TRBV2,NA,TRBJ1-5
ASSLSLNTGELF,TRBV5-6,NA,TRBJ2-2
ASSSTTGTASTGELF,TRBV11-3,TRBD1,TRBJ2-2
ASSIIGTSRSYEQY,TRBV19,TRBD2,TRBJ2-7
ASSKAGGPGGEQF,TRBV2,TRBD2,TRBJ2-1
ASSPTGGPAQPQH,TRBV4-1,NA,TRBJ1-5
ASSEARDMGGYT,TRBV6-1,NA,TRBJ1-2
ASSLRGGYTDTQY,TRBV5-1,NA,TRBJ2-3
ASSYDRGSNQPQH,TRBV7-9,TRBD1,TRBJ1-5
ASSLSGGPNEKLF,TRBV11-2,NA,TRBJ1-4
ASSPGDRSSTEAF,TRBV7-9,TRBD1,TRBJ1-1
ASSLGAGLSTDTQY,TRBV11-2,TRBD2,TRBJ2-3
ASSTEAPSYNEQF,TRBV19,NA,TRBJ2-1
ASSRRRAGAGEQY,TRBV7-2,TRBD2,TRBJ2-5
ASSSRQGSDTQY,TRBV7-2,TRBD1,TRBJ2-3
ATSRIAGGSYEQY,TRBV15,TRBD2,TRBJ2-7
ASSTTSGSSPYNEQF,TRBV5-1,TRBD2,TRBJ2-1
ASSQDPGTLYGYT,TRBV4-1,NA,TRBJ1-2
ATPPNERDWSYEQY,TRBV11-3,TRBD2,TRBJ2-7
ASSPPSDRLPYEQY,TRBV27,TRBD1,TRBJ2-7
ASSEVVSYEQY,TRBV6-1,NA,NA
ASSLEGLAGKGFYEQY,TRBV5-6,TRBD2,TRBJ2-7
ASSDATERINYGYT,TRBV9,NA,TRBJ1-2
AAAPGQGPYSNQPQH,TRBV10-3,TRBD1,TRBJ1-5